This is a list of T cell receptor beta chains from one sample in a study of blood T cell repertoires in COVID-19. The method was immunoSEQ multiplex PCR; TCRdb's version includes in-frame clones alone and lacks a portion of them. Seen here are around 300,000 clones, 75% to 90% observed once, and the top ten hold roughly 2.1%. What was sequenced was peripheral blood. These receptors were collected from a man aged 45-65 years with acute or convalescent COVID-19. Both conserved end residues are part of each CDR3. Fields, in order: clone size, J gene, D gene, V gene, CDR3 protein, CDR3 DNA. A D gene is named only where the DNA matches it firmly. The listing skips clone size in some rows; elsewhere it reads once, few, many or a size class.

clone size: NA
J gene: TRBJ1-6
D gene: NA
V gene: TRBV12-3/TRBV12-4
CDR3 protein: CASSLGGISPLHF
CDR3 DNA: TGTGCCAGCAGTTTAGGAGGAATCTCACCCCTCCACTTT

clone size: NA
J gene: TRBJ1-5
D gene: NA
V gene: TRBV24-1
CDR3 protein: CATSDFAGPQHF
CDR3 DNA: TGTGCCACCAGTGATTTTGCCGGTCCCCAGCATTTT

clone size: NA
J gene: TRBJ2-2
D gene: NA
V gene: TRBV5-1
CDR3 protein: CASSPSPGGGTGELFF
CDR3 DNA: TGCGCCAGCAGCCCCTCTCCTGGGGGCGGCACCGGGGAGCTGTTTTTT

clone size: NA
J gene: TRBJ2-2
D gene: NA
V gene: TRBV7-9
CDR3 protein: CASSLGVVGANTGELFF
CDR3 DNA: TGTGCCAGCAGCTTAGGGGTAGTCGGGGCGAACACCGGGGAGCTGTTTTTT

clone size: NA
J gene: TRBJ2-2
D gene: TRBD1
V gene: TRBV24-1
CDR3 protein: CATSPGTGTNTGELFF
CDR3 DNA: TGTGCCACCAGTCCCGGGACAGGTACGAACACCGGGGAGCTGTTTTTT

clone size: NA
J gene: TRBJ1-5
D gene: NA
V gene: TRBV5-5
CDR3 protein: CASSLVGTLNQPQHF
CDR3 DNA: TGTGCCAGCAGCTTGGTGGGGACACTCAATCAGCCCCAGCATTTT

clone size: NA
J gene: TRBJ2-5
D gene: NA
V gene: TRBV2
CDR3 protein: CASGLTGNF
CDR3 DNA: TGTGCCAGCGGCTTGACCGGGAACTTC

clone size: many
J gene: TRBJ1-1
D gene: NA
V gene: TRBV27
CDR3 protein: CASSPNSGHLNTEAFF
CDR3 DNA: TGTGCCAGCAGTCCCAATTCCGGACACCTGAACACTGAAGCTTTCTTT

clone size: NA
J gene: TRBJ1-3
D gene: NA
V gene: TRBV7-9
CDR3 protein: CASSSPTGSGNTIYF
CDR3 DNA: TGTGCCAGCAGCTCCCCAACAGGCTCTGGAAACACCATATATTTT

clone size: NA
J gene: TRBJ2-7
D gene: NA
V gene: TRBV10-3
CDR3 protein: CAISRITRKTSYEQYF
CDR3 DNA: TGTGCCATCAGCCGAATAACGCGGAAAACCTCCTACGAGCAGTACTTC

clone size: NA
J gene: TRBJ1-2
D gene: NA
V gene: TRBV14
CDR3 protein: CASSQVGSTPGGYTF
CDR3 DNA: TGTGCCAGCAGCCAAGTTGGCTCTACCCCGGGAGGCTACACCTTC

clone size: NA
J gene: TRBJ1-2
D gene: NA
V gene: TRBV15
CDR3 protein: CATSREETAYGYTF
CDR3 DNA: TGTGCCACCAGCAGAGAGGAGACAGCGTATGGCTACACCTTC

clone size: NA
J gene: TRBJ2-3
D gene: NA
V gene: TRBV9
CDR3 protein: CASSVGPGTDTQYF
CDR3 DNA: TGTGCCAGCAGCGTAGGGCCCGGGACAGATACGCAGTATTTT

clone size: NA
J gene: TRBJ2-3
D gene: NA
V gene: TRBV7-9
CDR3 protein: CASSLSGPPPDTQYF
CDR3 DNA: TGTGCCAGCAGCTTATCAGGTCCCCCCCCAGATACGCAGTATTTT

clone size: NA
J gene: TRBJ1-2
D gene: NA
V gene: TRBV4-2
CDR3 protein: CASSQDPGARIIYGYTF
CDR3 DNA: TGTGCCAGCAGCCAAGACCCAGGGGCCAGGATCATATATGGCTACACCTTC

clone size: once
J gene: TRBJ1-2
D gene: NA
V gene: TRBV15
CDR3 protein: CATSEQGSYGYTF
CDR3 DNA: TGTGCCACCAGCGAACAGGGTAGCTATGGCTACACCTTC

clone size: NA
J gene: TRBJ1-2
D gene: NA
V gene: TRBV12-3/TRBV12-4
CDR3 protein: CASSLMAGDGYTF
CDR3 DNA: TGTGCCAGCAGTTTGATGGCAGGGGACGGCTACACCTTC

clone size: once
J gene: TRBJ1-1
D gene: NA
V gene: TRBV7-2
CDR3 protein: CASRTTDWTTEAFF
CDR3 DNA: TGTGCCAGCAGAACGACAGATTGGACCACTGAAGCTTTCTTT

clone size: once
J gene: TRBJ1-5
D gene: TRBD1
V gene: TRBV3-1/TRBV3-2
CDR3 protein: CASSPGTVVNQPQHF
CDR3 DNA: TGTGCCAGCAGCCCAGGGACAGTTGTAAATCAGCCCCAGCATTTT

clone size: NA
J gene: TRBJ2-7
D gene: TRBD1
V gene: TRBV23-1
CDR3 protein: CASSPQGANPTSYEQYF
CDR3 DNA: TGCGCCAGCAGTCCCCAGGGGGCGAATCCTACCTCCTACGAGCAGTACTTC

clone size: NA
J gene: TRBJ2-7
D gene: NA
V gene: TRBV5-1
CDR3 protein: CASSLSSQREQYF
CDR3 DNA: TGCGCCAGCAGTCTCTCCAGTCAGCGCGAGCAGTACTTC

clone size: NA
J gene: TRBJ1-2
D gene: NA
V gene: TRBV6-4
CDR3 protein: CASSPGGNYGYTF
CDR3 DNA: TGTGCCAGCAGTCCTGGAGGGAACTATGGCTACACCTTC

clone size: NA
J gene: TRBJ2-2
D gene: TRBD2
V gene: TRBV7-3
CDR3 protein: CASSLHKIAGATGELFF
CDR3 DNA: TGTGCCAGCAGCCTTCACAAAATAGCGGGGGCCACCGGGGAGCTGTTTTTT

clone size: NA
J gene: TRBJ1-5
D gene: NA
V gene: TRBV6-1
CDR3 protein: CASSERGGSGQPQHF
CDR3 DNA: TGTGCCAGCAGTGAGAGGGGGGGCTCTGGGCAGCCCCAGCATTTT

clone size: NA
J gene: TRBJ2-7
D gene: NA
V gene: TRBV5-6
CDR3 protein: CASSLGQNYEQYF
CDR3 DNA: TGTGCCAGCAGCTTGGGTCAGAACTACGAGCAGTACTTC

clone size: NA
J gene: TRBJ2-3
D gene: TRBD2
V gene: TRBV24-1
CDR3 protein: CATSDPGTRGGTDTQYF
CDR3 DNA: TGTGCCACCAGTGACCCCGGGACTAGAGGTGGGACAGATACGCAGTATTTT

clone size: NA
J gene: TRBJ1-1
D gene: TRBD1
V gene: TRBV6-5
CDR3 protein: CASILQGMNTEAFF
CDR3 DNA: TGTGCCAGCATCCTACAGGGGATGAACACTGAAGCTTTCTTT

clone size: NA
J gene: TRBJ1-2
D gene: NA
V gene: TRBV10-1
CDR3 protein: CASSGYREYGYTF
CDR3 DNA: TGCGCCAGCTCCGGGTACAGGGAGTATGGCTACACCTTC

clone size: NA
J gene: TRBJ1-2
D gene: NA
V gene: TRBV3-1/TRBV3-2
CDR3 protein: CASSQEGGYGYTF
CDR3 DNA: TGTGCCAGCAGCCAAGAGGGGGGCTATGGCTACACCTTC

clone size: many
J gene: TRBJ1-2
D gene: NA
V gene: TRBV3-1/TRBV3-2
CDR3 protein: CASSHQTGLTAGYTF
CDR3 DNA: TGTGCCAGCAGCCACCAGACAGGCTTAACGGCTGGCTACACCTTC

clone size: NA
J gene: TRBJ1-5
D gene: TRBD1
V gene: TRBV5-8
CDR3 protein: CASSEQGARNQPQHF
CDR3 DNA: TGTGCCAGCAGCGAGCAGGGGGCGCGCAATCAGCCCCAGCATTTT

clone size: NA
J gene: TRBJ1-4
D gene: NA
V gene: TRBV15
CDR3 protein: CATSRVARAQEKLFF
CDR3 DNA: TGTGCCACCAGCAGAGTTGCCAGGGCCCAAGAAAAACTGTTTTTT

clone size: NA
J gene: TRBJ1-1
D gene: NA
V gene: TRBV3-1/TRBV3-2
CDR3 protein: CASSQASNTEAFF
CDR3 DNA: TGTGCCAGCAGCCAAGCATCAAACACTGAAGCTTTCTTT

clone size: NA
J gene: TRBJ1-6
D gene: NA
V gene: TRBV30
CDR3 protein: CAWSDQASPLHF
CDR3 DNA: TGTGCCTGGAGTGATCAGGCTTCACCCCTCCACTTT

clone size: NA
J gene: TRBJ2-1
D gene: NA
V gene: TRBV9
CDR3 protein: CASSVAGLVINEQFF
CDR3 DNA: TGTGCCAGCAGCGTAGCCGGACTGGTCATCAATGAGCAGTTCTTC

clone size: NA
J gene: TRBJ1-5
D gene: TRBD1
V gene: TRBV19
CDR3 protein: CASSIWGTGGSSNQPQHF
CDR3 DNA: TGTGCCAGTAGTATATGGGGGACAGGGGGCTCGAGCAATCAGCCCCAGCATTTT

clone size: many
J gene: TRBJ2-5
D gene: TRBD1
V gene: TRBV11-1
CDR3 protein: CASSKGTGTSETQYF
CDR3 DNA: TGTGCCAGCAGCAAGGGGACAGGGACATCGGAGACCCAGTACTTC

clone size: NA
J gene: TRBJ2-1
D gene: NA
V gene: TRBV3-1/TRBV3-2
CDR3 protein: CASSQEARGQGVF
CDR3 DNA: TGTGCCAGCAGCCAAGAAGCTCGGGGGCAGGGGGTCTTC

clone size: NA
J gene: TRBJ2-2
D gene: TRBD2
V gene: TRBV7-3
CDR3 protein: CASSPGLGFTGELFF
CDR3 DNA: TGTGCCAGCAGCCCCGGACTAGGGTTCACCGGGGAGCTGTTTTTT

clone size: NA
J gene: TRBJ1-5
D gene: NA
V gene: TRBV30
CDR3 protein: CAWRVAAGQPQHF
CDR3 DNA: TGTGCCTGGCGGGTGGCAGCGGGTCAGCCCCAGCATTTT

clone size: NA
J gene: TRBJ2-5
D gene: NA
V gene: TRBV28
CDR3 protein: CASSRRSPGAGLETQYF
CDR3 DNA: TGTGCCAGCAGCCGCCGGTCTCCCGGGGCGGGACTTGAGACCCAGTACTTC

clone size: NA
J gene: TRBJ1-1
D gene: TRBD1
V gene: TRBV10-3
CDR3 protein: CAIWSGTGRFATEAFF
CDR3 DNA: TGTGCCATCTGGTCGGGGACAGGGAGGTTCGCCACTGAAGCTTTCTTT

clone size: NA
J gene: TRBJ2-3
D gene: TRBD1
V gene: TRBV6-4
CDR3 protein: CATSRDRVQVTQYF
CDR3 DNA: TGTGCCACCTCGCGGGACAGGGTTCAGGTTACGCAGTATTTT

clone size: NA
J gene: TRBJ2-6
D gene: NA
V gene: TRBV2
CDR3 protein: CASSDWLSGANVLTF
CDR3 DNA: TGTGCCAGCAGTGATTGGCTCTCTGGGGCCAACGTCCTGACTTTC

clone size: NA
J gene: TRBJ2-7
D gene: TRBD2
V gene: TRBV18
CDR3 protein: CASSVGGVSSYEQYF
CDR3 DNA: TGTGCCAGCTCGGTTGGGGGGGTTAGCTCCTACGAGCAGTACTTC

clone size: NA
J gene: TRBJ2-1
D gene: NA
V gene: TRBV7-3
CDR3 protein: CASSLTPREQFF
CDR3 DNA: TGTGCCAGCAGCTTAACGCCCCGGGAGCAGTTCTTC

clone size: NA
J gene: TRBJ1-1
D gene: NA
V gene: TRBV6-5
CDR3 protein: CASRPSMVQHTEAFF
CDR3 DNA: TGTGCCAGCAGGCCAAGCATGGTGCAACACACTGAAGCTTTCTTT

clone size: NA
J gene: TRBJ1-2
D gene: TRBD1
V gene: TRBV29-1
CDR3 protein: CSVGPSNARGAAYGYTF
CDR3 DNA: TGCAGCGTTGGCCCCTCAAACGCCAGGGGGGCGGCCTATGGCTACACCTTC

clone size: NA
J gene: TRBJ2-5
D gene: NA
V gene: TRBV10-3
CDR3 protein: CAISESGGETQYF
CDR3 DNA: TGTGCCATCAGTGAGAGTGGCGGAGAGACCCAGTACTTC

clone size: NA
J gene: TRBJ2-5
D gene: NA
V gene: TRBV18
CDR3 protein: CASSPPSQKETQYF
CDR3 DNA: TGTGCCAGCTCACCACCGTCACAGAAAGAGACCCAGTACTTC